This T cell receptor (beta chain) was identified in a study of T-cell reconstitution after alpha-beta-depleted transplantation in children. The CDR3 is made up of 13 amino acids. Germline V gene data show CDR1 as SGHRS and CDR2 as YFSETQ. General study points: From newly produced T cells came most of the T-cell counts and diversity one year after transplant. TCRbeta diversity was high at day 60 in some patients (a result of surviving recipient T cells and thymic progenitors). By about two months after transplant, alpha-beta T cells reportedly arose from several hundred graft clones that had expanded.

Preparation of the TCRbeta library used unique molecular identifiers. TCRdb re-derived calls from the PCR reads in MiXCR, one entry per CDR3 protein. The sample shows hundreds of thousands of distinct CDR3 sequences, roughly 17% of them seen only once. This clonotype was detected ten times or more. Its specificity is not known. A read error may account for a junction end that differs from germline. The chain uses TRBV5-1 and TRBJ2-7, with D unclear. Sequences were derived from PBMCs, mostly from graft donor cells, sampled 360 days after TCRalphabeta/CD19-depleted stem cell transplant. This TCR came from a boy in the first two years of life who had a stem cell transplant for Wiskott-Aldrich syndrome, so the T cells may come from the graft donor. The CDR3 spells CASSLDGSYEQYF. Here the CDR3 DNA reads TGTGCCAGCAGCTTGGATGGGTCCTACGAGCAGTACTTC.